Shown below are 20 T cell receptor beta chains from a single sample sequenced in a study of shared clonotypes between healthy human individuals. Here immunoSEQ multiplex PCR was the method, and the copy in TCRdb shows in-frame clones only, minus some. Of hundreds of thousands of clones detected, around 97% appear once; the ten largest clones hold approximately 0.057%. Material: naive CD4+ T cells sorted from blood. The subset denotes: CD45RA+ positively selected. The receptors here all came from a woman aged 25-40 years in good health.

The CDR3 sequence: CASSNPGLARIGSFTDTQYF. CDR3 nucleotide sequence: TGTGCCAGCAGTAATCCGGGACTAGCGAGGATTGGATCGTTCACAGATACGCAGTATTTT. The chain carries TRBV27 and TRBJ2-3, with 10 bases aligning to TRBD2. This CDR3 comprises 20 residues. The ends lost 5 bases at V and 2 bases at J; junction bases unmatched: 19. From germline, CDR1 is MNHEY and CDR2 SMNVEV (reference sequence).

The rearrangement links TRBV28 to TRBJ1-5; D gene uncertain. The germline gives CDR1 MDHEN, CDR2 SYDVKM. CDR3 length: 15 amino acids. V lost 6 bases, J lost 2 bases, and 14 bases lay in between. The chain's CDR3 is CASSSEGFGNQPQHF. The CDR3 DNA reads as TGTGCCAGCAGCAGTGAAGGGTTTGGCAATCAGCCCCAGCATTTT.

V gene TRBV2 combines with J gene TRBJ1-2; 10 positions agree with TRBD1. The CDR3 consists of 14 residues. Germline V gene data show CDR1 as SNHLY and CDR2 as FYNNEI. V shed 6 bases, J shed 5 bases, and the junction held 6 bases outside the gene matches. The CDR3 DNA reads as TGTGCCAGCAGAGAACCGGGACAGGGGTATGGCTACACCTTC. This sequence encodes CASREPGQGYGYTF.

This clone was counted a single time. The chain joins TRBV18 to TRBJ1-2; unclear D gene. The CDR3 has 15 residues. Trimming shortened V by 2 bases and J by 4 bases, and 14 bases separated the two germline ends. The germline CDR1 and CDR2 sequences are KGHSH and LQKENI. The CDR3 reads CASSPEEGTPYGYTF. In DNA form, the CDR3 reads TGTGCCAGCTCACCAGAAGAGGGTACCCCCTATGGCTACACCTTC.

The chain combines TRBV2 with TRBJ1-2; tentatively, D is TRBD1 (6 bases). Germline V gene lookup returns CDR1 SNHLY and CDR2 FYNNEI. V gave up 2 bases and J gave up 8 bases, with 27 bases separating them. The CDR3 consists of 18 residues. Here the CDR3 DNA reads TGTGCCAGCAGTGAAACCCCCGGGACATCTTTTTCTATGGCCGGCTACACCTTC. Amino acids: CASSETPGTSFSMAGYTF.

The rearrangement joins TRBV14 to TRBJ2-5; D is ambiguous. Matching the DNA end better, TRBJ2-7 makes the J call doubtful. The CDR3 consists of 12 residues. Germline V gives CDR1 SGHDN, CDR2 FVKESK. CDR3 sequence: CASSPLGYEQYF. As DNA, the CDR3 is TGTGCCAGCAGCCCTCTCGGGTACGAGCAGTACTTC.

The chain is built from TRBV10-2 and TRBJ1-1; tentatively, D is TRBD1 (5 bases). Trimming cost V 6 bases and J 1 base, with 9 bases left between them. Germline-derived CDR1 and CDR2 are WSHSY and SAAADI. The CDR3 contains 13 residues. This CDR3 is CASRGGSNTEAFF. In DNA form, the CDR3 reads TGCGCCAGCAGGGGGGGATCGAACACTGAAGCTTTCTTT.

V and J are TRBV9 and TRBJ2-3; 12 bases line up with TRBD2. Germline lookup yields CDR1 SGDLS and CDR2 YYNGEE. The V gene end was trimmed by 5 bases and the J gene end by 6 bases; junction bases not matched to a gene: 7. CDR3 size: 15 residues. CDR3 sequence: CASSGLAGTGDTQYF. Here the CDR3 DNA reads TGTGCCAGCAGTGGACTAGCGGGAACAGGGGATACGCAGTATTTT.

As regards this clone: The identical CDR3 is also encoded by other nucleotide sequences in the sample. This chain joins TRBV18 and TRBJ2-7; TRBD2 agrees at 10 bases. Looked up from germline, CDR1 is KGHSH and CDR2 is LQKENI. The CDR3 sequence is 13 residues long. J gave up 4 bases and V 3 bases, and 0 bases lay outside the gene matches. Here the CDR3 reads CASSPGLAYEQYF. In DNA form, the CDR3 reads TGTGCCAGCTCACCGGGACTAGCGTACGAGCAGTACTTC.

This chain links TRBV28 with TRBJ2-7, with TRBD1 matching over 7 bases. J lost 9 bases, V lost 2 bases, and 4 bases had no gene match. Germline V gives CDR1 MDHEN, CDR2 SYDVKM. This CDR3 contains 12 residues. In nucleotides, the CDR3 is TGTGCCAGCAGTTTAAGAGGGGGCCTGCAGTACTTC. Encoded protein: CASSLRGGLQYF.

V is TRBV28 and J is TRBJ1-2; D is possibly TRBD1 (6 bases). This CDR3 region has 15 residues. The germline CDR1 and CDR2 sequences are MDHEN and SYDVKM. Trimming took off 5 bases at V and 1 base at J, with 14 bases between the two ends. The CDR3 sequence: CASSLGQFFNYGYTF. CDR3 coding DNA: TGTGCCAGCAGTCTCGGACAGTTTTTTAACTATGGCTACACCTTC.

CDR3 in amino acids: CASNDGGNTEAFF. Here the CDR3 DNA reads TGTGCCAGCAACGACGGGGGGAACACTGAAGCTTTCTTT. This chain connects TRBV7-9 to TRBJ1-1; D perhaps matches TRBD1 (5 bases). Germline V gene data show CDR1 as SEHNR and CDR2 as FQNEAQ (reference sequence). The CDR3 has 13 amino acids. Trimming removed 7 bases from V and 1 base from J, with 10 bases in between.

This clone occurred once. The gene calls are TRBV2 and TRBJ2-2; 9 bases map to TRBD2. CDR1 SNHLY and CDR2 FYNNEI come from the germline V gene. J was trimmed by 6 bases and V by 6 bases; bases with no gene match: 8. This CDR3 is 15 amino acids long. CDR3 residues: CASREASGKAGELFF. The DNA for the CDR3 is TGTGCCAGCAGGGAGGCTAGCGGGAAGGCCGGGGAGCTGTTTTTT.

To note about this clone: Different DNA sequences within this sample yield the same CDR3. The rearrangement uses TRBV5-1 and TRBJ2-7; D might be TRBD2 (6 bases). Germline V gene data show CDR1 as SGHRS and CDR2 as YFSETQ. This CDR3 region has 13 residues. Deletions cut 2 bases from V and 1 base from J, with 7 bases between. As DNA, the CDR3 is TGCGCCAGCAGCTTTGCGGGATCCTACGAGCAGTACTTC. Amino acid sequence: CASSFAGSYEQYF.

The V gene is TRBV2, the J gene TRBJ1-2, with 8 bases fitting TRBD1. This CDR3 is 17 amino acids long. CDR1 is SNHLY and CDR2 is FYNNEI in the germline V gene. The V gene end was trimmed by 4 bases and the J gene end by 5 bases; junction bases not matched to a gene: 15. The CDR3 protein is CASSGSRDRRGYYGYTF. CDR3 nucleotide sequence: TGTGCCAGCAGTGGGTCCCGGGACAGGAGGGGCTATTATGGCTACACCTTC. Combining the CDR3 with reference TRBV2 and TRBJ1-2 gives the whole variable domain EPEVTQTPSHQVTQMGQEVILRCVPISNHLYFYWYRQILGQKVEFLVSFYNNEISEKSEIFDDQFSVERPDGSNFTLKIRSTKLEDSAMYFCASSGSRDRRGYYGYTFGSGTRLTVV.

The chain is built from TRBV19 and TRBJ2-2; 11 bases match TRBD2. Trimming cost V 5 bases and J 1 base; bases outside gene matches: 3. The CDR3 extends over 16 amino acids. Germline V gives CDR1 LNHDA, CDR2 SQIVND (reference sequence). The CDR3, as DNA: TGTGCCAGTAGTCCTGGACTAGCGGGGAACACCGGGGAGCTGTTTTTT. Protein sequence: CASSPGLAGNTGELFF.

The chain is built from TRBV7-2 and TRBJ1-1; the match to TRBD1 covers 9 bases. CDR3 length equals 13 residues. J gave up 10 bases and V 5 bases, and 8 bases lay outside the gene matches. In germline, CDR1 is SGHTA, CDR2 FQGNSA. CDR3 loop: CASSPRQGVSAFF. The CDR3, as DNA: TGTGCCAGCAGCCCACGACAGGGGGTGTCAGCTTTCTTT.

The chain links TRBV6-5 to TRBJ1-2, with TRBD1 matching 7 bases. V lost 2 bases, J lost 3 bases, and 3 bases stayed unmatched. The CDR3 is made up of 14 amino acids. The germline V gene encodes CDR1 MNHEY and CDR2 SVGAGI. The CDR3: CASSYAGTDYGYTF. The CDR3 nucleotides read TGTGCCAGCAGTTACGCAGGGACAGACTATGGCTACACCTTC.

This sequence joins TRBV5-8 and TRBJ1-4, with D unclear. The germline CDR1 and CDR2 sequences are SGHTS and YDEGEE. The ends were cut back, 2 bases at V and 0 bases at J, with 8 bases in the middle. CDR3 length equals 15 residues. CDR3: CASSFDIATNEKLFF. The CDR3 region has the DNA TGTGCCAGCAGCTTTGACATTGCAACTAATGAAAAACTGTTTTTT.

The V and J genes are TRBV12-5 and TRBJ2-5; 8 bases are a match to TRBD1. The V gene end was trimmed by 6 bases and the J gene end by 5 bases; junction bases not matched to a gene: 11. The CDR3 contains 15 residues. Looked up from germline, CDR1 is LGHNT and CDR2 is FRNRAP. This CDR3 is CASGSGQGVQETQYF. Here the CDR3 DNA reads TGTGCTAGTGGCTCAGGACAGGGTGTTCAGGAGACCCAGTACTTC.